This T cell receptor (beta chain) was recorded in a study of T-cell memory formation after mild COVID-19. 5'RACE primed from the constant segment yielded TCR alpha and TCR beta cDNA libraries bearing sample barcodes and UMIs. From the 5' RACE reads, TCRdb called clonotypes with MiXCR, one entry per CDR3 protein. The table lists roughly 47,000 distinct CDR3 sequences, about 7% of them singletons. The V end lost 1 base, the J end lost 2 bases, and 12 bases lay between the germline ends. Germline V lookup: CDR1 DFQATT, CDR2 SNEGSKA (reference sequence). The CDR3 extends over 14 amino acids. Sequencing was done on a sample of PBMCs or a T cell subset sorted from them (not recorded which). The gene calls are TRBV20-1 and TRBJ2-7, with a weak D call TRBD1 (5 bases). The TCR was taken from a young man who had mild COVID-19 (a few samples of this study predate the infection). Cell type and time point are not known. As DNA, the CDR3 is TGCAGTGCTAGAGGCAGGGATGCTACCTACGAGCAGTACTTC. Translated, it gives CSARGRDATYEQYF.